This entry lists 20 T cell receptor beta chains sequenced from one sample in a study of patients and donors after allogeneic stem cell transplantation. TCRdb reprocessed the RT-PCR reads with MiXCR, giving one entry per CDR3 protein. The sample has some 230,000 distinct CDR3 sequences; roughly an eighth are singletons. Source material: blood, either unsorted or a sorted T cell fraction (not recorded which). Receptors originate from a human donor who was either an allogeneic HSCT recipient or a stem cell or donor lymphocyte infusion donor (not recorded which). It is not recorded whose cells these are; they may come from a transplant donor.

V is TRBV6-5 and J is TRBJ2-7, with D uncertain. There are 14 residues in the CDR3. Germline values: CDR1 MNHEY, CDR2 SVGAGI. V dropped 0 bases and J dropped 5 bases, with 11 bases sitting between them. The CDR3 region is CASSYSYEVNEQYF. The CDR3 bases are TGTGCCAGCAGTTACTCGTACGAGGTTAACGAGCAGTACTTC.

This clonotype was detected ten times or more. The chain is built from TRBV11-2 and TRBJ2-1, with D perhaps matching TRBD2 (5 bases). Trimming left V 1 base short and J 4 bases short, with 14 bases between. CDR1 is SGHAT and CDR2 is FQNNGV in the germline V gene. This CDR3 is built from 16 residues. In nucleotides, the CDR3 is TGTGCCAGCAGCTTAGGCGTGGCGGGCCCTTACAATGAGCAGTTCTTC. Its protein is CASSLGVAGPYNEQFF.

The chain has TRBV5-1 and TRBJ1-6; a weak D match, TRBD1 (5 bases). This CDR3 is 16 amino acids long. Per the germline V gene, CDR1 is SGHRS and CDR2 is YFSETQ. Between the trimmed V and J ends, which lost 5 bases and 5 bases, there was a span of 17 bases. The CDR3 protein is CASSSLPGRNNSPLHF. In nucleotides, the CDR3 is TGCGCCAGCAGTTCACTTCCGGGACGGAATAATTCACCCCTCCACTTT. Combining the CDR3 with reference TRBV5-1 and TRBJ1-6 gives the whole variable domain KAGVTQTPRYLIKTRGQQVTLSCSPISGHRSVSWYQQTPGQGLQFLFEYFSETQRNKGNFPGRFSGRQFSNSRSEMNVSTLELGDSALYLCASSSLPGRNNSPLHFGNGTRLTVT.

This clonotype showed up just a few times. The chain couples TRBV18 to TRBJ1-3, with TRBD1 as a possible D gene (5 bases). Trimming cost V 2 bases and J 3 bases, with 20 bases left between them. This CDR3 spans 18 amino acids. Germline loops: CDR1 KGHSH, CDR2 LQKENI. The DNA of the CDR3 is TGTGCCAGCTCACCAATCAAGGAAGGACACCCAATTGGAAACACCATATATTTT. Translated: CASSPIKEGHPIGNTIYF.

The CDR3 sequence: CSVEEGANEKLFF. DNA of the CDR3: TGCAGCGTTGAGGAGGGGGCTAATGAAAAACTGTTTTTT. The V gene is TRBV29-1, the J gene TRBJ1-4; D possibly corresponds to TRBD1 (6 bases). Looked up from germline, CDR1 is SQVTM and CDR2 is ANQGSEA. Trimming pared 3 bases from V and 3 bases from J, leaving 8 bases between. This CDR3 comprises 13 residues.

The table lists this clonotype with many counts. V is TRBV20-1 and J is TRBJ1-1, with D unresolved. Germline loops: CDR1 DFQATT, CDR2 SNEGSKA (reference sequence). The CDR3 extends over 14 amino acids. Trimming took off 5 bases at V and 1 base at J, with 14 bases between the two ends. In nucleotides, the CDR3 is TGCAGTGCTCTGGTTCAATGGGGGAACACTGAAGCTTTCTTT. This codes for CSALVQWGNTEAFF.

This clonotype was found many times. The V call is TRBV6-1, the J call TRBJ2-3, with D uncertain. Between the trimmed V and J ends, which lost 2 bases and 0 bases, there was a span of 12 bases. The CDR3 contains 16 residues. Per germline, CDR1 MNHNS and CDR2 SASEGT. CDR3 coding DNA: TGTGCCAGCAGTGAATGGGCAGGTCGTAGCACAGATACGCAGTATTTT. Protein sequence: CASSEWAGRSTDTQYF.

The genes are TRBV6-1 and TRBJ2-4, with 8 nucleotides matching TRBD2. Per germline, CDR1 MNHNS and CDR2 SASEGT. The CDR3 is 14 amino acids. With 6 bases clipped from V and 16 bases from J, the junction kept 17 bases outside the gene matches. The CDR3 is CASRESGTRSFFYF. In DNA form, the CDR3 reads TGTGCCAGCAGAGAGTCCGGGACTAGAAGTTTCTTCTACTTC.

The genes are TRBV7-2 and TRBJ2-5, with D perhaps being TRBD1 or TRBD2 (6 bases each). This CDR3 has 14 amino acids. Germline CDR1 SGHTA, CDR2 FQGNSA. Trimming removed 7 bases from V and 5 bases from J, with 17 bases in between. The CDR3 DNA is TGTGCCAGCACCCTAAGGGGGACTCGGGAGACCCAGTACTTC. Its translation is CASTLRGTRETQYF. The whole variable domain, filled in from reference TRBV7-2 and TRBJ2-5, reads GAGVSQSPSNKVTEKGKDVELRCDPISGHTALYWYRQSLGQGLEFLIYFQGNSAPDKSGLPSDRFSAERTGGSVSTLTIQRTQQEDSAVYLCASTLRGTRETQYFGPGTRLLVL.

In this sample, this clonotype turned up a few times. The chain is built from TRBV7-2 and TRBJ1-2, with 10 bases that match TRBD1. The CDR3 is made up of 15 amino acids. The germline gives CDR1 SGHTA, CDR2 FQGNSA. V trimming: 4 bases; J trimming: 8 bases; junction bases outside the gene matches: 10. CDR3 amino acids: CASSSMGQGLSGYTF. For the CDR3, the DNA is TGTGCCAGCAGCTCGATGGGACAGGGGCTCTCAGGCTACACCTTC.

In this sample, this clonotype turned up a few times. V and J are TRBV5-1 and TRBJ2-3; 8 positions match TRBD2. The CDR3 loop spans 15 amino acids. Looked up from germline, CDR1 is SGHRS and CDR2 is YFSETQ. Trimming at V came to 4 bases and at J to 3 bases, leaving 7 bases not matched to a gene. DNA for the CDR3: TGCGCCAGCAGCCGAGCGGGGGAGCTTACAGATACGCAGTATTTT. Its protein is CASSRAGELTDTQYF.

The sample holds a few counts of this clonotype. The chain combines TRBV4-3 with TRBJ1-4; D may be TRBD1 (5 bases). The CDR3 extends over 16 amino acids. V lost 1 base and J 7 bases, leaving 16 bases between the germline ends. From germline, CDR1 is LGHNA and CDR2 YSLEER. The CDR3 here is CASSQAGGGISEKLFF. CDR3 bases: TGCGCCAGCAGCCAAGCTGGGGGGGGGATCTCTGAAAAACTGTTTTTT.

There are many counts of this clonotype. The gene calls are TRBV7-6 and TRBJ1-1; D gene ambiguous. Trimming pared 5 bases from V and 1 base from J, leaving 8 bases between. The CDR3 is made up of 13 amino acids. Germline V lookup: CDR1 SGHVS, CDR2 FNYEAQ. CDR3 amino acids: CASSQDSNTEAFF. For the CDR3, the DNA is TGTGCCAGCAGCCAGGACTCGAACACTGAAGCTTTCTTT.

The chain employs TRBV20-1 and TRBJ2-5, with 12 bases identical to TRBD2. The J segment lost 5 bases and the V segment lost 6 bases, leaving 19 bases of the junction unmatched. The germline V gene has CDR1 DFQATT and CDR2 SNEGSKA (reference sequence). This CDR3 comprises 18 residues. CDR3 region: CSATHVVGLAGNGETQYF. The CDR3 DNA follows: TGCAGTGCCACGCATGTCGTCGGACTAGCGGGAAATGGGGAGACCCAGTACTTC.

This clonotype was detected many times. This chain links TRBV7-6 with TRBJ1-1; D remains unclear. The germline V and J ends were trimmed by 2 bases and 1 base, with 5 bases remaining between them. Germline assignment: CDR1 SGHVS and CDR2 FNYEAQ. The CDR3 contains 13 residues. The CDR3 is CASSLLQNTEAFF. DNA for the CDR3: TGTGCCAGCAGCTTATTACAGAACACTGAAGCTTTCTTT.

The chain couples TRBV11-3 to TRBJ2-1; no clear D gene. The germline gives CDR1 SGHNT, CDR2 YENEEA. This CDR3 spans 15 amino acids. Trimming removed 5 bases from V and 6 bases from J, with 17 bases in between. This CDR3 is CASSPGRWSSNEQFF. Written as DNA, the CDR3 is TGTGCCAGCAGCCCCGGGCGGTGGTCCAGCAATGAGCAGTTCTTC. Supplemented by reference TRBV11-3 and TRBJ2-1, the full variable domain reads EAGVVQSPRYKIIEKKQPVAFWCNPISGHNTLYWYLQNLGQGPELLIRYENEEAVDDSQLPKDRFSAERLKGVDSTLKIQPAELGDSAVYLCASSPGRWSSNEQFFGPGTRLTVL.

This clonotype was seen at least ten times. The chain carries TRBV3-1 and TRBJ2-5; D may be TRBD2 (5 bases). CDR3 size: 14 residues. V lost 0 bases and J lost 5, with 10 bases in between. CDR1 and CDR2 from the germline V gene are LGHDT and YNNKEL (reference sequence). CDR3 DNA sequence: TGTGCCAGCAGCCAAGACCTAGCCAGGGAGACCCAGTACTTC. Protein: CASSQDLARETQYF.

This clonotype was detected a few times. This rearrangement joins TRBV2 to TRBJ2-1; D call uncertain. The CDR3 is 12 amino acids. Trimming cost V 6 bases and J 7 bases, with 10 bases left between them. CDR1 and CDR2 (germline): SNHLY, FYNNEI. This CDR3 reads CASSPQSNEQFF. The CDR3 DNA reads TGTGCCAGCAGCCCGCAAAGTAATGAGCAGTTCTTC.

This clonotype was counted only a few times. The J gene is TRBJ1-1, the V gene TRBV15; 8 bases are a match to TRBD1. Germline V gives CDR1 LNHNV, CDR2 YYDKDF (reference sequence). There are 14 residues in the CDR3. J was trimmed by 4 bases and V by 6 bases; bases with no gene match: 7. The DNA of the CDR3 is TGTGCCACCAGAACGGACAGGGCGATCACTGAAGCTTTCTTT. This gives the protein CATRTDRAITEAFF.

This clonotype was observed many times. The J gene is TRBJ2-3, the V gene TRBV5-1; 7 bases are shared with TRBD2. V shed 1 base and J 2 bases; nucleotides not matched to a gene: 7. Germline V gene lookup returns CDR1 SGHRS and CDR2 YFSETQ. The CDR3 runs to 16 residues. The DNA for the CDR3 is TGCGCCAGCAGCTTGAGTTCGGGGACTACCACAGATACGCAGTATTTT. It translates to CASSLSSGTTTDTQYF.